One and the same sample provided the 5 T cell receptor beta chains below, sequenced in a study of T cells in lung cancer brain metastases. This table comes from immunoSEQ multiplex PCR, and its TCRdb copy is limited to in-frame clones, with some not included. The sample shows approximately 380 clones, about 94% of them seen only once. Input material: tumor tissue from a brain metastasis. The receptors here all came from a woman aged 45-60 years with non-small cell lung cancer that had spread to the brain.

The chain recombines TRBV7-9 with TRBJ2-2; 8 bases map to TRBD1. This CDR3 region has 16 residues. V shed 7 bases, J shed 4 bases, and the junction held 11 bases outside the gene matches. The germline V gene encodes CDR1 SEHNR and CDR2 FQNEAQ (reference sequence). CDR3 bases: TGTGCCAGCATCCCTCCCGGGACAGGTCGCACCGGGGAGCTGTTTTTT. Its translation is CASIPPGTGRTGELFF.

The chain links TRBV13 to TRBJ2-7, with D unclear. The V gene lost 2 bases and the J gene lost 0 bases, with 5 bases spanning the gap. Germline V gene data show CDR1 as PRHDT and CDR2 as FYEKMQ (reference sequence). The CDR3 consists of 13 residues. CDR3 sequence reads: CASSLYSSYEQYF. DNA of the CDR3: TGTGCCAGCAGCTTATACAGCTCCTACGAGCAGTACTTC.

This chain connects TRBV29-1 to TRBJ2-3; no clear D. This CDR3 region has 17 residues. V lost 3 bases and J lost 2, with 21 bases in between. The germline gives CDR1 SQVTM, CDR2 ANQGSEA. The CDR3 spells CSVDFYLEGPITDTQYF. Written as DNA, the CDR3 is TGCAGCGTTGATTTCTATTTGGAAGGACCTATCACAGATACGCAGTATTTT.

This clone appeared once. The chain carries TRBV6-5 and TRBJ1-1; D is perhaps TRBD1 (5 bases). The CDR3 extends over 12 amino acids. V dropped 5 bases and J dropped 8 bases, with 12 bases sitting between them. Per the germline V gene, CDR1 is MNHEY and CDR2 is SVGAGI. In DNA, the CDR3 is TGTGCCAGCAGTCCGATGGGACGGGAAGCTTTCTTT. This translates into CASSPMGREAFF.

The chain carries TRBV2 and TRBJ2-5; weak D call: TRBD2 (6 bases). Germline assignment: CDR1 SNHLY and CDR2 FYNNEI. CDR3 length: 15 residues. Trimming stripped 4 bases from V and 3 bases from J, with 15 bases between. CDR3: CASSAGVGFEETQYF. The CDR3 DNA sequence: TGTGCCAGCAGTGCGGGGGTGGGCTTTGAAGAGACCCAGTACTTC.